Shown below are 22 T cell receptor beta chains from a single sample sequenced in a study of blood T cell repertoires in COVID-19. Only in-frame clones appear in the TCRdb table, and some are missing; sequencing was by immunoSEQ multiplex PCR. The data hold about 140,000 clones, with 76% observed a single time. Sequenced: peripheral blood. These TCRs come from a woman of 80 years or more with active or convalescent COVID-19.

This rearrangement joins TRBV10-3 to TRBJ1-1; the D is unclear. This CDR3 is built from 13 residues. Trimming removed 4 bases from V and 5 bases from J, with 11 bases in between. Per the germline V gene, CDR1 is ENHRY and CDR2 is SYGVKD. CDR3 DNA sequence: TGTGCCATCAGTGGAGATCAGAGGACTGAAGCTTTCTTT. It translates to CAISGDQRTEAFF.

The V and J genes are TRBV10-3 and TRBJ1-5; D may be TRBD1 (6 bases). The CDR3 covers 13 residues. Trimming cost V 3 bases and J 6 bases, with 9 bases left between them. Germline CDR1 reads ENHRY; CDR2 reads SYGVKD. CDR3 in amino acids: CAISDRGTQPQHF. CDR3 sequence (DNA): TGTGCCATCAGTGATAGGGGGACTCAGCCCCAGCATTTT.

This chain links TRBV5-1 with TRBJ2-2; 8 bases line up with TRBD1. The CDR3 contains 16 residues. Trimming took 4 bases from V and 7 from J; bases not matched to a gene: 12. The germline CDR1 and CDR2 sequences are SGHRS and YFSETQ. CDR3 amino acids: CASSRDRTGSGGELFF. The CDR3 DNA reads as TGCGCCAGCAGCCGAGATAGGACAGGGAGTGGCGGGGAGCTGTTTTTT.

The V gene is TRBV4-1, the J gene TRBJ1-3; possibly TRBD1 for D (5 bases). V dropped 0 bases and J dropped 2 bases, with 14 bases sitting between them. Germline lookup yields CDR1 MGHRA and CDR2 YSYEKL. The CDR3 is made up of 17 amino acids. CDR3 DNA: TGCGCCAGCAGCCAAGAAGGAGGGGTATTGCCTGGAAACACCATATATTTT. Translation: CASSQEGGVLPGNTIYF.

The V call is TRBV7-9, the J call TRBJ2-5; the D is unclear. Germline V gene sequence: CDR1 SEHNR, CDR2 FQNEAQ (reference sequence). The CDR3 length is 14 residues. Trimming took off 1 base at V and 0 bases at J, with 6 bases between the two ends. In DNA form, the CDR3 reads TGTGCCAGCAGCTTAGACGGTGACCAAGAGACCCAGTACTTC. This gives the protein CASSLDGDQETQYF.

This clone occurred many times. This sequence joins TRBV19 and TRBJ1-2, with 9 nucleotides matching TRBD1. Per the germline V gene, CDR1 is LNHDA and CDR2 is SQIVND (reference sequence). Losses at the gene ends were 2 bases for V and 4 bases for J; bases not matched to a gene: 5. CDR3 size: 15 residues. The CDR3, as DNA: TGTGCCAGTAGTATACCGGGACAGGGACGCTATGGCTACACCTTC. This gives the protein CASSIPGQGRYGYTF. The whole variable domain, remainder taken from reference TRBV19 and TRBJ1-2, is DGGITQSPKYLFRKEGQNVTLSCEQNLNHDAMYWYRQDPGQGLRLIYYSQIVNDFQKGDIAEGYSVSREKKESFPLTVTSAQKNPTAFYLCASSIPGQGRYGYTFGSGTRLTVV.

The chain has TRBV7-8 and TRBJ1-3; no firm D call. Trimming removed 1 base from V and 1 base from J, with 14 bases in between. Per germline, CDR1 SGHVS and CDR2 FQNEAQ. The CDR3 loop spans 17 amino acids. The CDR3 region is CASSLDSRYKSGNTIYF. Written as DNA, the CDR3 is TGTGCCAGCAGCTTAGACAGTCGTTATAAATCTGGAAACACCATATATTTT. Combining the CDR3 with reference TRBV7-8 and TRBJ1-3 gives the whole variable domain GAGVSQSPRYKVAKRGQDVALRCDPISGHVSLFWYQQALGQGPEFLTYFQNEAQLDKSGLPSDRFFAERPEGSVSTLKIQRTQQEDSAVYLCASSLDSRYKSGNTIYFGEGSWLTVV.

A few counts support this clone. The genes are TRBV9 and TRBJ2-3; 8 positions match TRBD2. This CDR3 has 16 amino acids. CDR1 is SGDLS, CDR2 YYNGEE, per germline. J gave up 0 bases and V 2 bases, and 5 bases lay outside the gene matches. The CDR3 sequence is CASSVGGALSTDTQYF. As DNA, the CDR3 is TGTGCCAGCAGCGTCGGGGGGGCACTCAGCACAGATACGCAGTATTTT.

The sample holds a few counts of this clone. This chain links TRBV30 with TRBJ1-3; D is unclear. Trimming removed 7 bases at V and 2 bases at J, with 9 bases between. The CDR3 sequence is 12 residues long. Germline CDR1 reads GTSNPN; CDR2 reads SVGIG (reference sequence). CDR3: CAYFQTGNTIYF. Written as DNA, the CDR3 is TGTGCCTATTTTCAAACTGGAAACACCATATATTTT.

J is TRBJ1-2 and V is TRBV2, with 7 bases lining up with TRBD1. The length of the CDR3 is 15 residues. After removal of 6 bases from V and 0 bases from J, the junction contained 7 bases not matched to a gene. Per germline, CDR1 SNHLY and CDR2 FYNNEI. CDR3 residues: CASRTQDRSNYGYTF. CDR3 bases: TGTGCCAGCAGGACCCAGGACAGGTCTAACTATGGCTACACCTTC. Using reference TRBV2 and TRBJ1-2 for the parts outside the CDR3, the full variable domain is EPEVTQTPSHQVTQMGQEVILRCVPISNHLYFYWYRQILGQKVEFLVSFYNNEISEKSEIFDDQFSVERPDGSNFTLKIRSTKLEDSAMYFCASRTQDRSNYGYTFGSGTRLTVV.

The V and J genes are TRBV12-3 or TRBV12-4 and TRBJ2-5, with D perhaps TRBD2 (6 bases). Trimming shortened V by 2 bases and J by 6 bases, and 10 bases separated the two germline ends. CDR3 length equals 13 residues. The CDR3 is CASSLLGGQTQYF. CDR3 coding DNA: TGTGCCAGCAGTTTATTGGGGGGTCAGACCCAGTACTTC.

The chain links TRBV5-6 to TRBJ2-7, with unresolved D. CDR1 SGHDT and CDR2 YYEEEE come from the germline V gene. This CDR3 comprises 13 residues. Between the trimmed V and J ends, which lost 0 bases and 1 base, there was a span of 5 bases. In DNA form, the CDR3 reads TGTGCCAGCAGCTTGGGCAGGTCCTACGAGCAGTACTTC. Translated: CASSLGRSYEQYF.

The chain uses TRBV18 and TRBJ1-2; D remains unclear. Germline values: CDR1 KGHSH, CDR2 LQKENI. This CDR3 has 15 residues. V lost 3 bases and J 7 bases, leaving 18 bases between the germline ends. The CDR3 here is CASSPPLPLTLGYTF. The CDR3 DNA follows: TGTGCCAGCTCACCTCCCCTTCCTCTGACTCTTGGCTACACCTTC.

The chain combines TRBV23-1 with TRBJ1-4, with TRBD1 identical over 12 bases. TRBV23-1 has ORF status, its function being uncertain. CDR3 length: 19 amino acids. Losses at the gene ends were 3 bases for V and 2 bases for J; bases not matched to a gene: 10. CDR3 loop: CASSHMDRGQGATNEKLFF. CDR3 nucleotides: TGCGCCAGCAGTCATATGGATAGGGGACAGGGGGCGACTAATGAAAAACTGTTTTTT.

The V gene is TRBV7-8, the J gene TRBJ1-5; 7 bases align to TRBD1. Germline V CDR1 and CDR2: SGHVS, FQNEAQ. J gave up 4 bases and V 5 bases, and 11 bases lay outside the gene matches. The CDR3 spans 16 residues. Here the CDR3 reads CASSRLDREANQPQHF. The CDR3, as DNA: TGTGCCAGCAGCCGGCTCGACAGGGAGGCAAATCAGCCCCAGCATTTT.

V is TRBV7-9 and J is TRBJ2-5; 9 nucleotides agree with TRBD2. This CDR3 comprises 13 residues. The junction had 3 bases not matched to a gene; V was cut back by 5 bases and J by 5 bases. CDR1 is SEHNR and CDR2 is FQNEAQ in the germline V gene (reference sequence). CDR3 region: CASSLSGGETQYF. DNA for the CDR3: TGTGCCAGCAGCCTCAGCGGGGGGGAGACCCAGTACTTC.

The rearrangement uses TRBV2 and TRBJ2-7, with D tentatively TRBD2 (6 bases). The CDR3 extends over 16 amino acids. CDR1 SNHLY and CDR2 FYNNEI come from the germline V gene. Between the trimmed V and J ends, which lost 5 bases and 4 bases, there was a span of 21 bases. The CDR3 nucleotides read TGTGCCAGCAGTCGTCGGGTCGGGGTCGGGACTTACGAGCAGTACTTC. Amino acids: CASSRRVGVGTYEQYF.

This chain uses TRBV3-1 (or the pseudogene TRBV3-2) with TRBJ1-2, with D possibly being TRBD1 (6 bases). In germline, CDR1 is LGHDT, CDR2 YNNKEL (reference sequence). The V gene lost 2 bases and the J gene lost 2 bases, with 12 bases spanning the gap. This CDR3 spans 15 amino acids. CDR3 in amino acids: CASSQFRGENYGYTF. CDR3 DNA: TGTGCCAGCAGCCAATTCAGGGGCGAAAACTATGGCTACACCTTC.

About this clone: The junction departs from germline at one end; a sequencing error may be responsible. J is TRBJ2-1 and V is TRBV6-1; 7 bases fit TRBD2. The CDR3 sequence is 16 residues long. Germline CDR1 and CDR2: MNHNS and SASEGT. The DNA for the CDR3 is TGTGCCAGCACTGAATCCGGGGGGTCAGTGTACAATGAGCAGTTCTTC. Translation: CASTESGGSVYNEQFF.

The gene calls are TRBV5-6 and TRBJ2-2; 7 positions agree with TRBD2. J gave up 3 bases and V 2 bases, and 4 bases lay outside the gene matches. Germline CDR1 SGHDT, CDR2 YYEEEE. CDR3 length equals 15 residues. CDR3 sequence (DNA): TGTGCCAGCAGCTTCGAGCGGGGCTACACCGGGGAGCTGTTTTTT. Its translation: CASSFERGYTGELFF.

The chain employs TRBV6-2 or TRBV6-3 and TRBJ2-5; D gene uncertain. V lost 4 bases and J lost 2, with 8 bases in between. CDR3 length: 13 residues. Germline V lookup: CDR1 MNHEY, CDR2 SVGEGT. This CDR3 reads CASSWAGQETQYF. The CDR3 DNA reads TGTGCCAGCAGTTGGGCTGGACAAGAGACCCAGTACTTC.

V and J are TRBV4-2 and TRBJ1-2; possibly TRBD1 for D (6 bases). The CDR3 has 17 residues. Germline V gene lookup returns CDR1 LGHNA and CDR2 YNFKEQ. The V end was cut by 4 bases, the J end by 4 bases, with 22 bases between. As DNA, the CDR3 is TGTGCCAGCAGCCCCAACCCCCGGGACAACCTTGGCTATGGCTACACCTTC. This codes for CASSPNPRDNLGYGYTF.